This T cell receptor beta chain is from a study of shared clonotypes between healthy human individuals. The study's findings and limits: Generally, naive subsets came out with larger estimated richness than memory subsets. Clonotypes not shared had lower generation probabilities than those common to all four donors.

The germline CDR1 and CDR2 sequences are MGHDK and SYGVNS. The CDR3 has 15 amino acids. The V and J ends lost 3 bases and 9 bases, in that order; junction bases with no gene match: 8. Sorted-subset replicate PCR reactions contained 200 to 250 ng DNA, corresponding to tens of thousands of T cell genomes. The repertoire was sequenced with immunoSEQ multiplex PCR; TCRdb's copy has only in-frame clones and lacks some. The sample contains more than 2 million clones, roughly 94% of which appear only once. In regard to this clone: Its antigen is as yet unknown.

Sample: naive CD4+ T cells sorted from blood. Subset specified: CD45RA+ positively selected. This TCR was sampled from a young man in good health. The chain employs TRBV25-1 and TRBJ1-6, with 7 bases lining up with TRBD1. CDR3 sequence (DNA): TGTGCCAGCAGTGAGAGGCAGGGGGTAGGTTCACCCCTCCACTTT. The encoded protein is CASSERQGVGSPLHF.